The present T cell receptor beta chain was sequenced within a study of CD8+CD57+ T cells in acquired aplastic anemia. The overall study: On average, sorted CD4+ and CD8+ cells gave about 2.9 ug of DNA. CD4+ cells from healthy donors averaged around 9.9 million reads.

Genomic DNA provided the template from which TCR beta VDJ and CDR3 profiles were obtained. TCRdb processed the reads anew with MiXCR; each CDR3 protein has one entry. Of some 130,000 distinct CDR3 sequences in the sample, around 41% were seen once. The sample holds a few counts of this clonotype. The antigen is not known. Study findings and constraints: Patients and controls shared under 35 CD8+ CDR3 sequences, highly expressed in patients. Any difference that existed in CD8+ Simpson's diversity between patients and controls was not significant.

The V end lost 2 bases, the J end lost 4 bases, and 9 bases lay between the germline ends. Germline loops: CDR1 LGHDT, CDR2 YNNKEL (reference sequence). This CDR3 has 15 residues. The origin of this receptor is a human donor in good health, serving as a control. The V gene is TRBV3-1, the J gene TRBJ1-6; D call uncertain. Sample: sorted CD4+, CD8+, or CD8+CD57+ T cells (not recorded which) from PBMCs. The chain's CDR3 is CASSQPGGYNSPLHF. DNA for the CDR3: TGTGCCAGCAGCCAACCAGGAGGGTATAATTCACCCCTCCACTTT.